Below, 24 T cell receptor beta chains from the same sample are listed, as sequenced in a study of spatial heterogeneity in lung cancer. Time point specified: sample taken at primary tumor resection. Unsorted whole RNA from tumor, nontumor lung or frozen PBMC underwent sequencing. A single record per CDR3 protein comes from TCRdb applying MiXCR to the 5' RACE reads. The table shows some 64,000 distinct CDR3 sequences, with more than 7% occurring only once. The specimen was PBMCs, collected at surgery. All receptors derive from a female donor with early-stage non-small cell lung cancer.

The chain is built from TRBV6-5 and TRBJ2-7, with a tentative D call TRBD2 (5 bases). Trimming removed 5 bases at V and 12 bases at J, with 20 bases between. CDR3 length: 13 amino acids. Germline CDR1 is MNHEY and CDR2 is SVGAGI. The DNA of the CDR3 is TGTGCCAGCAGTCCCCGTACCGGGATTGGCTCGTACGTC. Encoded protein: CASSPRTGIGSYV.

On this clonotype: Relative to the germline gene, one junction end is altered; a read error may explain this. The genes are TRBV27 and TRBJ2-1, with D tentatively TRBD1 (5 bases). This CDR3 is built from 10 residues. The germline V gene encodes CDR1 MNHEY and CDR2 SMNVEV (reference sequence). The DNA for the CDR3 is TGTGCCAGCAGTTTTCAGGGTTCCCTCTTC. Translation gives CASSFQGSLF.

This clonotype was observed a few times. This chain joins TRBV20-1 and TRBJ1-4; D is unresolved. Deletions cut 5 bases from V and 8 bases from J, with 6 bases between. Per the germline V gene, CDR1 is DFQATT and CDR2 is SNEGSKA (reference sequence). The CDR3 runs to 10 residues. The CDR3, as DNA: TGCAGTGCTGCTCGGGAAAAACTGTTTTTT. Amino acids: CSAAREKLFF.

This clonotype was observed at least ten times. The CDR3 region has the DNA TGTGCCAGCAGCTTCTCACGGGGGGCCACTGATACGCAGTATTTT. This codes for CASSFSRGATDTQYF. This rearrangement joins TRBV7-2 to TRBJ2-3; tentatively, D is TRBD2 (7 bases). The CDR3 sequence is 15 residues long. Germline V gene lookup returns CDR1 SGHTA and CDR2 FQGNSA. Trimming left V 3 bases short and J 6 bases short, with 16 bases between.

This clonotype was counted at least ten times. The chain links TRBV20-1 to TRBJ2-3; the D gene is possibly TRBD2 (6 bases). The CDR3 is 15 residues long. Trimming stripped 3 bases from V and 0 bases from J, with 13 bases between. The V gene's germline CDR1 is DFQATT and CDR2 SNEGSKA (reference sequence). The CDR3 region is CSASGGDGSTDTQYF. As DNA, the CDR3 is TGCAGTGCTAGTGGCGGGGATGGGAGCACAGATACGCAGTATTTT.

The table lists this clonotype with a few counts. This chain connects TRBV20-1 to TRBJ1-1; D unresolved. V dropped 1 base and J dropped 5 bases, with 14 bases sitting between them. In germline, CDR1 is DFQATT, CDR2 SNEGSKA (reference sequence). CDR3 length: 14 residues. The CDR3 coding sequence is TGCAGTGCTAGAGGGGAAGGGATAGGAACTGAAGCTTTCTTT. It is translated as CSARGEGIGTEAFF.

This rearrangement joins TRBV7-2 to TRBJ2-1; maybe TRBD2 (7 bases). Trimming took 4 bases from V and 9 from J, leaving 13 bases between them. The CDR3 is 13 residues long. The germline V gene encodes CDR1 SGHTA and CDR2 FQGNSA. CDR3 sequence (DNA): TGTGCCAGCAGCTCCGGGGGGCATGGTGAGCAGTTCTTC. It codes for CASSSGGHGEQFF. Looking up the rest from reference TRBV7-2 and TRBJ2-1 gives the full variable domain: GAGVSQSPSNKVTEKGKDVELRCDPISGHTALYWYRQSLGQGLEFLIYFQGNSAPDKSGLPSDRFSAERTGGSVSTLTIQRTQQEDSAVYLCASSSGGHGEQFFGPGTRLTVL.

This clonotype has only a few counts. V and J are TRBV20-1 and TRBJ2-7; D assignment may be TRBD1 or TRBD2 (6 bases each). Germline CDR1 and CDR2: DFQATT and SNEGSKA (reference sequence). The CDR3 is made up of 13 amino acids. With 5 bases removed from V and 9 bases from J, the gap between germline ends came to 20 bases. For the CDR3, the DNA is TGCAGTGCTGGCCTAGGAGTTCCGGGGGCGCAGTACTTC. It translates to CSAGLGVPGAQYF.

This clonotype was seen many times. This chain connects TRBV6-6 to TRBJ2-7; D may match TRBD1 or TRBD2 (7 bases each). The CDR3 loop spans 14 amino acids. V shed 10 bases and J shed 2 bases, with 18 bases lying between them. CDR1 and CDR2 (germline): MNHNY, SVGAGI (reference sequence). CDR3 in DNA: TGTGCCACCATGGGGGGGACAGTTACCTACGAGCAGTACTTC. It specifies CATMGGTVTYEQYF.

This clonotype showed up many times. V is TRBV28 and J is TRBJ2-5; 7 bases line up with TRBD2. The CDR3 has 14 residues. V shed 7 bases, J shed 4 bases, and the junction held 9 bases outside the gene matches. CDR1 and CDR2 (germline): MDHEN, SYDVKM. The CDR3: CASTLGGTGETQYF. Written as DNA, the CDR3 is TGTGCCAGCACCCTGGGAGGGACCGGAGAGACCCAGTACTTC. Full variable domain (remainder filled in from reference TRBV28 and TRBJ2-5): DVKVTQSSRYLVKRTGEKVFLECVQDMDHENMFWYRQDPGLGLRLIYFSYDVKMKEKGDIPEGYSVSREKKERFSLILESASTNQTSMYLCASTLGGTGETQYFGPGTRLLVL.

This clonotype has only a few counts. The CDR3 here is CASSSPSGSGADTQYF. CDR3 DNA: TGTGCCAGCAGTTCCCCTTCCGGGAGTGGGGCAGATACGCAGTATTTT. The genes are TRBV28 and TRBJ2-3; possibly TRBD2 for D (6 bases). The CDR3 loop spans 16 amino acids. Trimming shortened V by 4 bases and J by 4 bases, and 18 bases separated the two germline ends. The germline V gene encodes CDR1 MDHEN and CDR2 SYDVKM.

The gene calls are TRBV4-1 and TRBJ2-5; 12 nucleotides agree with TRBD2. V was clipped by 1 base and J by 5 bases; unmatched bases: 11. The CDR3 spans 18 residues. Germline V lookup: CDR1 MGHRA, CDR2 YSYEKL. The CDR3 loop is CASSQAPSGGVWDETQYF. The CDR3 DNA reads TGCGCCAGCAGCCAAGCCCCTAGCGGGGGGGTTTGGGATGAGACCCAGTACTTC.

This clonotype was observed a handful of times. V and J are TRBV24-1 and TRBJ2-3, with unresolved D. Germline loops: CDR1 KGHDR, CDR2 SFDVKD. Trimming removed 1 base from V and 2 bases from J, with 6 bases in between. This CDR3 has 14 residues. The DNA for the CDR3 is TGTGCCACCAGTGATTTCGCCCTCACAGATACGCAGTATTTT. Its translation is CATSDFALTDTQYF.

The chain links TRBV5-8 to TRBJ1-5; no reliable D call. The V and J ends lost 5 bases and 3 bases respectively, with 15 bases between them. CDR1 and CDR2 (germline): SGHTS, YDEGEE. The CDR3 runs to 15 residues. CDR3 DNA: TGTGCCAGCAGGGCGCTTCGGGTCCTCAATCAGCCCCAGCATTTT. Translating gives CASRALRVLNQPQHF.

This sequence joins TRBV2 and TRBJ1-5; unclear D gene. V was cut by 2 bases and J by 1 base, with 0 bases left in between. The CDR3 consists of 12 residues. Per germline, CDR1 SNHLY and CDR2 FYNNEI. CDR3 protein: CASSESNQPQHF. The DNA of the CDR3 is TGTGCCAGCAGTGAAAGCAATCAGCCCCAGCATTTT.

This clonotype has at least ten counts. V is TRBV7-8 and J is TRBJ1-5; D perhaps matches TRBD1 (5 bases). This CDR3 contains 17 residues. Trimming stripped 5 bases from V and 8 bases from J, with 25 bases between. CDR1 SGHVS and CDR2 FQNEAQ come from the germline V gene. CDR3 amino acids: CASSPLGSREKEKPQHF. CDR3 nucleotide sequence: TGTGCCAGCAGCCCCCTGGGGTCCAGGGAGAAAGAGAAGCCCCAGCATTTT.

In its sample, this clonotype was seen many times. This rearrangement joins TRBV20-1 to TRBJ2-2, with 8 positions matching TRBD2. The CDR3 extends over 16 amino acids. The germline CDR1 and CDR2 sequences are DFQATT and SNEGSKA (reference sequence). Losses at the gene ends were 5 bases for V and 1 base for J; bases not matched to a gene: 9. The CDR3 is CSASLAGLGNTGELFF. CDR3 sequence (DNA): TGCAGTGCTTCTTTAGCGGGACTAGGGAACACCGGGGAGCTGTTTTTT.

This clonotype has a handful of counts. The chain carries TRBV7-9 and TRBJ2-1; 8 bases match TRBD2. Germline-derived CDR1 and CDR2 are SEHNR and FQNEAQ (reference sequence). This CDR3 has 16 residues. With 0 bases clipped from V and 9 bases from J, the junction kept 10 bases outside the gene matches. The CDR3 loop reads CASSLAGLVWEGEQFF. The CDR3 nucleotides are TGTGCCAGCAGCTTAGCGGGACTAGTTTGGGAGGGTGAGCAGTTCTTC.

This clonotype was counted only a few times. V and J are TRBV13 and TRBJ1-1; no firm D call. V lost 2 bases and J 3 bases, leaving 10 bases between the germline ends. This CDR3 comprises 14 residues. CDR1 and CDR2 (germline): PRHDT, FYEKMQ (reference sequence). CDR3 loop: CASSLTSRDTEAFF. The CDR3 DNA reads as TGTGCCAGCAGCTTAACTAGCCGGGACACTGAAGCTTTCTTT.

The genes are TRBV27 and TRBJ1-4; D gene unclear. Trimming shortened V by 8 bases and J by 5 bases, and 18 bases separated the two germline ends. Germline assignment: CDR1 MNHEY and CDR2 SMNVEV (reference sequence). The length of the CDR3 is 15 residues. In nucleotides, the CDR3 is TGTGCCAGCGGTCCCCAGCAGGCAGCGAATGAAAAACTGTTTTTT. As protein: CASGPQQAANEKLFF.

A few counts support this clonotype. This CDR3 reads CASSQFNSQETQYF. In nucleotides, the CDR3 is TGTGCCAGCAGCCAATTCAACAGCCAAGAGACCCAGTACTTC. The chain employs TRBV14 and TRBJ2-5; unclear D gene. Trimming shortened V by 2 bases and J by 1 base, and 8 bases separated the two germline ends. Per germline, CDR1 SGHDN and CDR2 FVKESK. This CDR3 spans 14 amino acids.

This clonotype appeared many times. The chain combines TRBV7-9 with TRBJ1-5; 7 nucleotides align to TRBD1. The CDR3 has 15 residues. V gave up 5 bases and J gave up 2 bases; unmatched junction bases: 6. Germline V gene data show CDR1 as SEHNR and CDR2 as FQNEAQ (reference sequence). The CDR3 DNA follows: TGTGCCAGCAGCCCGCATACAGGGGGCAATCAGCCCCAGCATTTT. Its protein is CASSPHTGGNQPQHF.

This clonotype was detected many times. The CDR3 sequence: CASSLVFSGRYNEQFF. The CDR3 DNA reads as TGTGCCAGCAGCTTGGTCTTTAGCGGGCGATACAATGAGCAGTTCTTC. The V gene is TRBV11-2, the J gene TRBJ2-1; TRBD2 matches 7 bases. The CDR3 is 16 amino acids. CDR1 and CDR2 from the germline V gene are SGHAT and FQNNGV. Trimming cost V 3 bases and J 4 bases; bases outside gene matches: 9.

This rearrangement joins TRBV10-1 to TRBJ2-3; 10 bases align to TRBD1. In germline, CDR1 is WNHNN, CDR2 SYGVQD (reference sequence). The junction had 6 bases not matched to a gene; V was cut back by 3 bases and J by 3 bases. The CDR3 has 16 residues. In nucleotides, the CDR3 is TGCGCCAGCAGTGATTCCGGGACAGGGGTGACAGATACGCAGTATTTT. Translated, it gives CASSDSGTGVTDTQYF.